The rows below give T cell receptor beta chains drawn from one sample of a study of T cell responses to AZD1222 COVID-19 vaccine. Libraries were prepared by immunoSEQ multiplex PCR; TCRdb keeps only in-frame clonotypes and omits some of them. The data show about 150,000 clones, with about nine tenths seen just once and about 8.9% held by the top ten. Sequenced here: peripheral blood, sampled 28 days after the second AZD1222 dose. These receptors originate from an adult who received the AZD1222 COVID-19 vaccine. The CDR3 runs from the conserved cysteine through the conserved F or W. The D gene is left open where the match is weak. Size tells how often a clone was seen (once, few, many) or the class of an expanded clone, and some rows leave it out.

clone_size,j_call,v_call,d_call,cdr3_aa,cdr3_nt
NA,TRBJ1-1,TRBV29-1,NA,CSVALRLNTEAFF,TGCAGCGTTGCGCTACGGTTGAACACTGAAGCTTTCTTT
once,TRBJ1-4,TRBV5-1,NA,CASSLANRVGEKLFF,TGCGCCAGCAGCTTGGCCAACAGGGTTGGCGAAAAACTGTTTTTT
NA,TRBJ2-1,TRBV5-1,NA,CASSLDGGGVYNEQFF,TGCGCCAGCAGCTTGGACGGGGGAGGAGTCTACAATGAGCAGTTCTTC
few,TRBJ1-5,TRBV11-2,NA,CASSLGYSNQPQHF,TGTGCCAGCAGCCTCGGTTATAGCAATCAGCCCCAGCATTTT
NA,TRBJ1-6,TRBV7-8,NA,CASSVTEVLLGSPLHF,TGTGCCAGCAGCGTGACAGAGGTCCTCTTGGGTTCACCCCTCCACTTT
few,TRBJ2-7,TRBV6-6,NA,CASSSAAEGTYEQYF,TGTGCCAGCAGTTCAGCGGCAGAAGGGACCTACGAGCAGTACTTC
NA,TRBJ2-2,TRBV28,NA,CASSFGAGSTGELFF,TGTGCCAGCAGTTTTGGTGCAGGGAGCACCGGGGAGCTGTTTTTT
NA,TRBJ2-7,TRBV7-8,NA,CASSLDSRTYEQYF,TGTGCCAGCAGCTTGGACAGCAGGACCTACGAGCAGTACTTC
NA,TRBJ1-6,TRBV7-8,NA,CASSLLANSPLHF,TGTGCCAGCAGCTTATTGGCTAATTCACCCCTCCACTTT
NA,TRBJ1-1,TRBV30,NA,CAWSVLAGVGTEAFF,TGTGCCTGGAGTGTACTAGCAGGGGTGGGCACTGAAGCTTTCTTT
NA,TRBJ2-7,TRBV7-2,TRBD2,CASSSGLVEQYF,TGTGCCAGCAGCTCCGGACTAGTCGAGCAGTACTTC
NA,TRBJ1-5,TRBV7-2,NA,CASSLDLLPNQPQHF,TGTGCCAGCAGCTTAGATCTGCTCCCCAATCAGCCCCAGCATTTT
few,TRBJ2-4,TRBV19,TRBD1,CASKSGGLGKNIQYF,TGTGCCAGCAAATCAGGGGGCTTAGGCAAAAACATTCAGTACTTC
once,TRBJ1-6,TRBV19,TRBD1,CASRGQGGNSPLHF,TGTGCCAGTAGGGGACAGGGTGGTAATTCACCCCTCCACTTT
NA,TRBJ1-3,TRBV28,NA,CASSVTGNTIYF,TGTGCCAGCAGTGTAACAGGAAACACCATATATTTT
once,TRBJ2-1,TRBV10-3,TRBD1,CAISPGQGEYNEQFF,TGTGCCATCAGCCCGGGACAGGGGGAATACAATGAGCAGTTCTTC
NA,TRBJ1-2,TRBV7-3,NA,CASSLRRGDSYGYTF,TGTGCCAGCAGCTTACGGCGGGGGGATTCCTATGGCTACACCTTC
NA,TRBJ2-7,TRBV3-1/TRBV3-2,TRBD2,CASSQEGLAELEQYF,TGTGCCAGCAGCCAAGAGGGACTAGCGGAGCTCGAGCAGTACTTC
NA,TRBJ2-7,TRBV18,NA,CASSPIGRGAGYEQYF,TGTGCCAGCTCACCCATCGGCCGGGGCGCGGGGTACGAGCAGTACTTC
NA,TRBJ1-4,TRBV5-8,NA,CASSQETDLRGEKLFF,TGTGCCAGCAGCCAGGAGACGGACCTAAGGGGTGAAAAACTGTTTTTT
NA,TRBJ2-2,TRBV19,TRBD1,CASSGTGVKLGELFF,TGTGCCAGTAGCGGGACAGGGGTTAAATTGGGGGAGCTGTTTTTT
NA,TRBJ2-2,TRBV29-1,NA,CSVDTHATGELFF,TGCAGCGTTGACACCCATGCGACCGGGGAGCTGTTTTTT
NA,TRBJ1-2,TRBV9,TRBD1,CASSVGGGAGGYTF,TGTGCCAGCAGCGTAGGAGGGGGCGCAGGGGGCTACACCTTC
medium-sized,TRBJ2-1,TRBV11-1,NA,CASSLIQGSSYNEQFF,TGTGCCAGCAGCTTAATACAGGGTAGCTCCTACAATGAGCAGTTCTTC
NA,TRBJ1-1,TRBV18,TRBD1,CASSPSGGKAEAFF,TGTGCCAGCTCACCCTCAGGGGGTAAGGCTGAAGCTTTCTTT
NA,TRBJ1-3,TRBV18,TRBD1,CASSPGDRRTSGNTIYF,TGTGCCAGCTCACCTGGGGACAGAAGGACCTCTGGAAACACCATATATTTT
once,TRBJ1-3,TRBV9,NA,CASSVFGATGASSGNTIYF,TGTGCCAGCAGCGTCTTCGGGGCAACCGGGGCAAGCTCTGGAAACACCATATATTTT
NA,TRBJ2-6,TRBV6-1,NA,CASSEEGTGANVLTF,TGTGCCAGCAGTGAAGAGGGGACTGGGGCCAACGTCCTGACTTTC
NA,TRBJ2-7,TRBV7-2,TRBD2,CASSLSWTSSTYEQYF,TGTGCCAGCAGCTTATCTTGGACTAGCTCTACCTACGAGCAGTACTTC
once,TRBJ2-2,TRBV7-4,NA,CASSLDPPRRKATGELFF,TGTGCCAGCAGCTTAGACCCTCCTCGAAGGAAAGCAACCGGGGAGCTGTTTTTT
NA,TRBJ2-2,TRBV7-9,TRBD2,CASSPPGAGAGELFF,TGTGCCAGCAGCCCCCCCGGGGCGGGAGCCGGGGAGCTGTTTTTT
once,TRBJ2-7,TRBV28,TRBD2,CASSLPGLAGGFSYEQYF,TGTGCCAGCAGTTTACCCGGACTAGCGGGAGGGTTCTCCTACGAGCAGTACTTC
NA,TRBJ1-4,TRBV4-2,NA,CASSLSDSANEKLFF,TGTGCCAGCAGCCTTTCAGACAGTGCTAATGAAAAACTGTTTTTT
NA,TRBJ1-1,TRBV19,TRBD1,CASTISRGQMNTEAFF,TGTGCCAGTACCATCTCCAGGGGGCAAATGAACACTGAAGCTTTCTTT
NA,TRBJ1-2,TRBV19,NA,CASNENMDRNGYTF,TGTGCCAGTAACGAGAATATGGATCGGAATGGCTACACCTTC
NA,TRBJ1-5,TRBV3-1/TRBV3-2,TRBD1,CASSPYPGGHQPQHF,TGTGCCAGCAGCCCATACCCAGGGGGTCATCAGCCCCAGCATTTT
once,TRBJ2-2,TRBV6-5,NA,CASSYLELSLPRELFF,TGTGCCAGCAGTTACCTGGAATTGAGTCTACCCAGGGAGCTGTTTTTT